This paragraph covers one TCR beta chain sequence. Under the authors' procedure: Amplifying reference gene primers gave estimates of nucleated cell counts. Method: immunoSEQ multiplex PCR; TCRdb's copy keeps in-frame clones and lacks some. V and J calls and clone size follow that table, whereas D and trimming were derived from the DNA. The sample holds fewer than 450,000 clones, around 91% seen once. The CDR3 totals 15 residues. V gave up 5 bases and J gave up 5 bases, with 18 bases separating them. Germline CDR1 and CDR2: SEHNR and FQNEAQ (reference sequence). The sample comes from a study of blood T cell repertoires in COVID-19.

This TCR was recovered from a man younger than 30 who had recovered from COVID-19. The sample consisted of PBMCs or T cells enriched from blood (not recorded which). The gene calls are TRBV7-9 and TRBJ1-1; no clear D. CDR3 in amino acids: CASSPGNGRRTEAFF. The DNA of the CDR3 is TGTGCCAGCAGCCCGGGGAATGGCCGGAGGACTGAAGCTTTCTTT.